The sequence of this T cell receptor (beta chain) was determined in a study of CD4 T cells in relation to SARS-CoV-2 and coronaviruses. Whole-study context: PBMCs were cultured with antigen for nine to eleven days before TCR beta sequencing. Controls used an HIV-1 Nef peptide pool or no peptide. The restricting HLA molecule for shared crossreactive spike epitopes was mapped.

A remark on this clone: Its specificity is unknown.

Before the COVID-19 pandemic, during about 2011-2019, CD4+ T cells were taken from unexposed donors. After about 10 days of culture, CD4+ T cells were isolated. Testing used SARS-CoV-2 S/N and four cold-coronavirus spikes on unexposed-donor CD4+ T cells, cells permitting. Germline values: CDR1 SGHRS, CDR2 YFSETQ. CDR3 size: 15 residues. V lost 1 base to trimming and J lost 7 bases; unmatched junction nucleotides: 8. TCRdb's copy holds only in-frame clones and misses some; the assay was immunoSEQ multiplex PCR. The repertoire holds 25,000 or so clones, 65% to 80% seen once, with more than 12% in the top ten.

Material for sequencing was CD4+ T cells from PBMCs, cultured in vitro. The source of this sequence is a human donor in good health. This chain connects TRBV5-1 to TRBJ1-2; 9 bases are shared with TRBD1. The CDR3 sequence: CASSLKQGAEAGYTF. CDR3 nucleotide sequence: TGCGCCAGCAGCTTGAAACAGGGGGCGGAGGCTGGCTACACCTTC.